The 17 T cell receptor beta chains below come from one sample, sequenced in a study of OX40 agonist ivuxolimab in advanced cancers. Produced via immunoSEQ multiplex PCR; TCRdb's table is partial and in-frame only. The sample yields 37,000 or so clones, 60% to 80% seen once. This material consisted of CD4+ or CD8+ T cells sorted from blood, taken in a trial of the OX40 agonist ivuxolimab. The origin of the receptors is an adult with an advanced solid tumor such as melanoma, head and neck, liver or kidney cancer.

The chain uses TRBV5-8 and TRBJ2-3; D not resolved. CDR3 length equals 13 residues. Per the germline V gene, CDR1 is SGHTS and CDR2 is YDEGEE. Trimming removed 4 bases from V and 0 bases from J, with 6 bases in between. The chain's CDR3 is CASSKPSTDTQYF. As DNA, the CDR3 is TGTGCCAGCAGCAAACCTAGCACAGATACGCAGTATTTT. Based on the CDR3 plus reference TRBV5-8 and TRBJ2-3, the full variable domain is EAGVTQSPTHLIKTRGQQATLRCSPISGHTSVYWYQQALGLGLQFLLWYDEGEERNRGNFPPRFSGRQFPNYSSELNVNALELEDSALYLCASSKPSTDTQYFGPGTRLTVL.

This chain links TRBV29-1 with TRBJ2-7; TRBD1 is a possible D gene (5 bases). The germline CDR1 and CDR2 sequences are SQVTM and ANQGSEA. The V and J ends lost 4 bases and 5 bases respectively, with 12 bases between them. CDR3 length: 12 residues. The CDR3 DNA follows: TGCAGCGTTGGACCCAGGGTGGACGAGCAGTACTTC. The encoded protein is CSVGPRVDEQYF.

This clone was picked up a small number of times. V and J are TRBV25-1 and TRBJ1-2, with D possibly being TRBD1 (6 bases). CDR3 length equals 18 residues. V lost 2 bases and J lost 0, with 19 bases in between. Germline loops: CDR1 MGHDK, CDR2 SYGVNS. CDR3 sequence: CASSERILRTDTNYGYTF. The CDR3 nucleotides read TGTGCCAGCAGTGAAAGGATTCTGAGGACAGACACTAACTATGGCTACACCTTC.

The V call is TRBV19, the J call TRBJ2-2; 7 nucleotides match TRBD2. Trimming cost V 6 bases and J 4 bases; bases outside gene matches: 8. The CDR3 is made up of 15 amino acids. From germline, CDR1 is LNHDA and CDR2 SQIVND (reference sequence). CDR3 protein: CASSKGGGSTGELFF. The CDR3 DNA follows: TGTGCCAGTAGCAAGGGCGGGGGTTCCACCGGGGAGCTGTTTTTT.

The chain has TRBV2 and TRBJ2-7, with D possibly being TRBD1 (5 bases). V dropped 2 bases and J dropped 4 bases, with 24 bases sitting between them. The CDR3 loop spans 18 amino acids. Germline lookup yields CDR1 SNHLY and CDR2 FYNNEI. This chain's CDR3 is CASSENMLLAAGRYEQYV. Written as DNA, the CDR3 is TGTGCCAGCAGTGAAAATATGCTCCTCGCGGCAGGGCGGTACGAGCAGTACGTC.

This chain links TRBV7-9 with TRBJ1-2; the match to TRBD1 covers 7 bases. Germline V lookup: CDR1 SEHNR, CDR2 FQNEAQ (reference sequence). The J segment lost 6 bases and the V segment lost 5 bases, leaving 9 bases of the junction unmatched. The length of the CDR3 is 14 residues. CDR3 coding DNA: TGTGCCAGCAGCCCGCGGACAGGACTCGATGGCTACACCTTC. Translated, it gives CASSPRTGLDGYTF.

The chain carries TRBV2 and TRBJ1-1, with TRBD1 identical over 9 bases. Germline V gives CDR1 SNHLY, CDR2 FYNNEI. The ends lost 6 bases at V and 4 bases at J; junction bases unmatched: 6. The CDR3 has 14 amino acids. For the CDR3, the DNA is TGTGCCAGCAGGGTGGGGACAGGGCCCACTGAAGCTTTCTTT. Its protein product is CASRVGTGPTEAFF.

CDR3 coding DNA: TGTGCCAGCAGAGAGACAGGGGGAACTGAAGCTTTCTTT. Translated, it gives CASRETGGTEAFF. The chain has TRBV7-2 and TRBJ1-1; 9 bases line up with TRBD1. This CDR3 spans 13 amino acids. The germline gives CDR1 SGHTA, CDR2 FQGNSA. The V segment lost 6 bases and the J segment 5 bases; nucleotides outside the gene matches: 4.

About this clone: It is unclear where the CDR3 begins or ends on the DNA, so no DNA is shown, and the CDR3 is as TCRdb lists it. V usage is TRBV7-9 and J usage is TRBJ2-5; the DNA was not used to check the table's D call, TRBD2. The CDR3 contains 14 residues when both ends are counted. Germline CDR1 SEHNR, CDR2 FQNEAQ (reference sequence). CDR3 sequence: CASSFGEGIGTQYF.

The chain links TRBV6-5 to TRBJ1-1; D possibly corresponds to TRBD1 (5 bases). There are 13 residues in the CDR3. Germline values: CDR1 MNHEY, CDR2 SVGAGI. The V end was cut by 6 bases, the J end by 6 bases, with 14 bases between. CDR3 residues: CASRLGGGAEAFF. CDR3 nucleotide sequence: TGTGCCAGCAGGCTTGGGGGAGGGGCTGAAGCTTTCTTT.

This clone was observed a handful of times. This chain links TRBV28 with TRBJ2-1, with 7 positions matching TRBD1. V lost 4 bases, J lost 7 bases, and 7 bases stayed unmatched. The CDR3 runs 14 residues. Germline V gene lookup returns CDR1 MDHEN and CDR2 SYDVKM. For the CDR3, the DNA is TGTGCCAGCAGTTCGAGGGGGCCGTGGAATGAGCAGTTCTTC. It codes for CASSSRGPWNEQFF. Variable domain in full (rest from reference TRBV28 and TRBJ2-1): DVKVTQSSRYLVKRTGEKVFLECVQDMDHENMFWYRQDPGLGLRLIYFSYDVKMKEKGDIPEGYSVSREKKERFSLILESASTNQTSMYLCASSSRGPWNEQFFGPGTRLTVL.

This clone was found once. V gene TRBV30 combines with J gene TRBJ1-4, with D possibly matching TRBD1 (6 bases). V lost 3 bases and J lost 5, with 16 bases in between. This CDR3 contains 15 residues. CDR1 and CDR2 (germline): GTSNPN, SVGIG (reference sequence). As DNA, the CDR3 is TGTGCCTGGAGGGTCCAGGGGCGGCAAAATGAAAAACTGTTTTTT. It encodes CAWRVQGRQNEKLFF.

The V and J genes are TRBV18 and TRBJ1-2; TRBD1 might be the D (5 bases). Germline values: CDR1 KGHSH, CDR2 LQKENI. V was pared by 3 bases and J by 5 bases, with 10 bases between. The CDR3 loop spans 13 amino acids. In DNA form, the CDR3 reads TGTGCCAGCTCACCCACGACAGAATATGGCTACACCTTC. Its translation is CASSPTTEYGYTF. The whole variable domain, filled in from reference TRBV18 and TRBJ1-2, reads NAGVMQNPRHLVRRRGQEARLRCSPMKGHSHVYWYRQLPEEGLKFMVYLQKENIIDESGMPKERFSAEFPKEGPSILRIQQVVRGDSAAYFCASSPTTEYGYTFGSGTRLTVV.

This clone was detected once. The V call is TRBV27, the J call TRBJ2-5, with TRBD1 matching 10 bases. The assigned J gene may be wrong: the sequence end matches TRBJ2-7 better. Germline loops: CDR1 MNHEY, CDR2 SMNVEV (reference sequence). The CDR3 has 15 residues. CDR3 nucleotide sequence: TGTGCCAGCTCTGGTCCGGGACAGGGGTACAACGAGCAGTACTTC. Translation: CASSGPGQGYNEQYF.

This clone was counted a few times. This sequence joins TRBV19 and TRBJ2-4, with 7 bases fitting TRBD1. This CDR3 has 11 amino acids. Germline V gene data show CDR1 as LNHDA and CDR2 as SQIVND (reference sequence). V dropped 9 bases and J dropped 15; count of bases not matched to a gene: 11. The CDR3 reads CASAWDSFLYF. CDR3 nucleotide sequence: TGTGCCAGCGCCTGGGACAGTTTTTTGTACTTC.

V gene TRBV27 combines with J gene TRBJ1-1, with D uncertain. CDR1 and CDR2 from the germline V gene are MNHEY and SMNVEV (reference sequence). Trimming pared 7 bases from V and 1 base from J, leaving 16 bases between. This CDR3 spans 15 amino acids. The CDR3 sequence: CASTPQATSNTEAFF. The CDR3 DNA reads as TGTGCCAGCACTCCCCAGGCGACATCGAACACTGAAGCTTTCTTT.

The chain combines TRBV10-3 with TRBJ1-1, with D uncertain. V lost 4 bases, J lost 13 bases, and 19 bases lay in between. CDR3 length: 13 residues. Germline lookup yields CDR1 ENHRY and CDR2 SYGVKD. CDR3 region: CAISGDMGSWGFF. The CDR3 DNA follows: TGTGCCATCAGTGGGGATATGGGCTCGTGGGGTTTCTTT.